These T cell receptor beta chains were read from a single sample in a study of PD-L1 blockade in urothelial cancer. Assay used: immunoSEQ multiplex PCR; TCRdb lists only in-frame clones, some missing. The profile shows 35,000 to 45,000 clones, around nine tenths of them singletons. This specimen was PBMCs, taken around atezolizumab (anti-PD-L1) treatment. These receptor sequences come from a woman in her sixties or seventies with urothelial cancer. The CDR3 runs from the conserved cysteine through the conserved F or W. Each record gives: V gene, J gene, CDR3 protein.

v_gene: TRBV4-3
j_gene: TRBJ2-1
CDR3aa: CASSQGASGGEGDEQFF

v_gene: TRBV18
j_gene: TRBJ2-7
CDR3aa: CASSDGGPLTYEQYF

v_gene: TRBV29-1
j_gene: TRBJ2-6
CDR3aa: CSAGSGANVLTF

v_gene: TRBV7-2
j_gene: TRBJ1-6
CDR3aa: CASSRTGTNSPLHF

v_gene: TRBV28
j_gene: TRBJ1-2
CDR3aa: CASSLGVGGDGYTF

v_gene: TRBV4-3
j_gene: TRBJ2-5
CDR3aa: CASSQGVVKETQYF

v_gene: TRBV28
j_gene: TRBJ2-7
CDR3aa: CASSLLSLEQYF

v_gene: TRBV4-3
j_gene: TRBJ1-4
CDR3aa: CASSQDRGGFEKLFF

v_gene: TRBV28
j_gene: TRBJ2-3
CDR3aa: CASSLFPSGRTNTQYF

v_gene: TRBV7-3
j_gene: TRBJ1-6
CDR3aa: CASSVSGGSPLHF

v_gene: TRBV11-2
j_gene: TRBJ2-7
CDR3aa: CASSSGLYEQYF

v_gene: TRBV7-6
j_gene: TRBJ1-2
CDR3aa: CATSTTVDGYTF

v_gene: TRBV4-3
j_gene: TRBJ2-5
CDR3aa: CASSQDRQGAGKTQYF

v_gene: TRBV28
j_gene: TRBJ2-7
CDR3aa: CASRLAGDSYEQYF

v_gene: TRBV9
j_gene: TRBJ2-1
CDR3aa: CASSVGLPGHEQFF

v_gene: TRBV6-6
j_gene: TRBJ1-5
CDR3aa: CASSYRRGGGDQPQHF

v_gene: TRBV18
j_gene: TRBJ2-1
CDR3aa: CASSPQAVHNEQFF

v_gene: TRBV7-9
j_gene: TRBJ1-1
CDR3aa: CASSLELAGPPLRAFF

v_gene: TRBV7-2
j_gene: TRBJ2-7
CDR3aa: CASSLLAGPLSYEQYF

v_gene: TRBV5-1
j_gene: TRBJ1-3
CDR3aa: CASSHGQGFSGNTIYF

v_gene: TRBV27
j_gene: TRBJ1-1
CDR3aa: CASSLYGRRDRTEAFF

v_gene: TRBV28
j_gene: TRBJ2-7
CDR3aa: CASRSQVRTSGREQYF

v_gene: TRBV19
j_gene: TRBJ2-3
CDR3aa: CASSAPGTSGDTQYF

v_gene: TRBV5-1
j_gene: TRBJ2-5
CDR3aa: CATGAGPQETQYF

v_gene: TRBV28
j_gene: TRBJ1-5
CDR3aa: CASSLDRGGQPQHF

v_gene: TRBV6-1
j_gene: TRBJ1-5
CDR3aa: CASRDRVIQPQHF

v_gene: TRBV19
j_gene: TRBJ2-7
CDR3aa: CASSSWTRGRREQYF

v_gene: TRBV28
j_gene: TRBJ1-2
CDR3aa: CASSSPGQGWDGYTF

v_gene: TRBV2
j_gene: TRBJ2-1
CDR3aa: CASRGQYSYNEQFF

v_gene: TRBV4-1
j_gene: TRBJ2-1
CDR3aa: CASSQAGGRGEQFF

v_gene: TRBV4-3
j_gene: TRBJ2-5
CDR3aa: CASSQDPAGGLRETQYF

v_gene: TRBV27
j_gene: TRBJ2-3
CDR3aa: CASSLGSGRVDTQYF

v_gene: TRBV9
j_gene: TRBJ2-3
CDR3aa: CASSFSGGRGWDTQYF

v_gene: TRBV4-3
j_gene: TRBJ1-5
CDR3aa: CASSHYRGNNQPQHF

v_gene: TRBV28
j_gene: TRBJ2-7
CDR3aa: CASSIQGYEQYF

v_gene: TRBV5-1
j_gene: TRBJ2-7
CDR3aa: CASSASGTEKYEQYF

v_gene: TRBV6-5
j_gene: TRBJ2-7
CDR3aa: CASSYRGLTYEQYF

v_gene: TRBV5-1
j_gene: TRBJ1-1
CDR3aa: CASSLVGQGAGTEAFF

v_gene: TRBV25-1
j_gene: TRBJ2-3
CDR3aa: CASSEPAASTDTQYF

v_gene: TRBV25-1
j_gene: TRBJ2-2
CDR3aa: CASSRLANTGELFF

v_gene: TRBV5-1
j_gene: TRBJ2-1
CDR3aa: CASSLGGDVSNEQFF

v_gene: TRBV29-1
j_gene: TRBJ1-5
CDR3aa: CNATQGTSNQPQHF

v_gene: TRBV29-1
j_gene: TRBJ1-2
CDR3aa: CSVEELLDYTF

v_gene: TRBV29-1
j_gene: TRBJ2-2
CDR3aa: CSVEAPNTGELFF

v_gene: TRBV10-3
j_gene: TRBJ2-5
CDR3aa: CAISTGTGAGETQYF

v_gene: TRBV7-9
j_gene: TRBJ1-2
CDR3aa: CASSTGDYGYTF

v_gene: TRBV29-1
j_gene: TRBJ2-5
CDR3aa: CSVAMGQQETQYF

v_gene: TRBV5-1
j_gene: TRBJ2-7
CDR3aa: CASSWDSRSYEQYF

v_gene: TRBV5-1
j_gene: TRBJ2-7
CDR3aa: CASSSDSYEQYF

v_gene: TRBV9
j_gene: TRBJ2-1
CDR3aa: CASSVQGNSYNEQFF

v_gene: TRBV20-1
j_gene: TRBJ2-7
CDR3aa: CSSGGPYEQYF

v_gene: TRBV29-1
j_gene: TRBJ2-3
CDR3aa: CSVGGQSTDTQYF

v_gene: TRBV5-8
j_gene: TRBJ2-3
CDR3aa: CASSSDRDRGVGTQYF

v_gene: TRBV2
j_gene: TRBJ1-5
CDR3aa: CASSVYSNQPQHF

v_gene: TRBV10-2
j_gene: TRBJ2-7
CDR3aa: CASSFGTATYEQYF